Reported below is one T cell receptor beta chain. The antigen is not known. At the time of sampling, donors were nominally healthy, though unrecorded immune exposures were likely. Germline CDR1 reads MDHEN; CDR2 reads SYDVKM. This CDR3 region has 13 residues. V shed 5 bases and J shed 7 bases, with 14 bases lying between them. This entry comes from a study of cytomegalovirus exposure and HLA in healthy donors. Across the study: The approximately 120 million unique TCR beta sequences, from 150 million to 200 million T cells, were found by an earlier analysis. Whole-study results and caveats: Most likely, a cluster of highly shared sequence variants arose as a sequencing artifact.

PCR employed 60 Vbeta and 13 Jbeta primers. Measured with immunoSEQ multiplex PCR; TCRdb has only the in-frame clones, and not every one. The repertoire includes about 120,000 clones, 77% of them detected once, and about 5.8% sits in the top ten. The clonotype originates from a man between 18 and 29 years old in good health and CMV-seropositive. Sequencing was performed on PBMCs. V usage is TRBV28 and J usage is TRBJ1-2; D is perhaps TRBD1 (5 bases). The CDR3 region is CASSPGGSGGYTF. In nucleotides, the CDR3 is TGTGCCAGCAGTCCCGGGGGGTCGGGTGGCTACACCTTC.